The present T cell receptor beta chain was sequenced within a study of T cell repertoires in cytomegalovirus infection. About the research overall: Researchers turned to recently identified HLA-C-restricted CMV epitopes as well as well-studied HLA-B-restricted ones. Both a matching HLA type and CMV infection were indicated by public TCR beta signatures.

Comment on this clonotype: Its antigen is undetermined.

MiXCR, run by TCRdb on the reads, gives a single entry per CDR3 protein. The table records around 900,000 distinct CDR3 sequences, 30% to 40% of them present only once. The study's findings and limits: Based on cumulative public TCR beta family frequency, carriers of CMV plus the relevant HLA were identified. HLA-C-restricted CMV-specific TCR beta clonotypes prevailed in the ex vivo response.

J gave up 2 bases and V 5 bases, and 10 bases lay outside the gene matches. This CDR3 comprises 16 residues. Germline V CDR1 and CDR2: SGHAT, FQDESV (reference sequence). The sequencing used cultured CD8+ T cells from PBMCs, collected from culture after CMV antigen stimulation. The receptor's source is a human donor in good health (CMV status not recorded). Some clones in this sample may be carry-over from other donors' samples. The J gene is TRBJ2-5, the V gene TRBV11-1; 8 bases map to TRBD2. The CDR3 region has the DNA TGTGCCAGCAGCCCCCCCGGCGGGGGGCGACAAGAGACCCAGTACTTC. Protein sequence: CASSPPGGGRQETQYF.